A selection of T cell receptor beta chains follows, all from one sample in a study of T cell repertoires and HLA-DP antigens. TCRdb's table, derived via immunoSEQ multiplex PCR, lists solely in-frame clones and lacks some. The sample lists around 100,000 clones, 80% to 95% occurring once. No antigen has been identified for these receptors. The sample was CD4+ T cells from PBMCs. The receptors were sampled from a woman aged 18-29 years in good health and CMV-seronegative. Each CDR3 is given with its conserved first and last residue.

CDR3aa: CASSLSLRQYQETQYF
j_gene: TRBJ2-5
v_gene: TRBV7-2

CDR3aa: CASSLDGQNTDTQYF
j_gene: TRBJ2-3
v_gene: TRBV5-4

CDR3aa: CASSLGGVGNVLTF
j_gene: TRBJ2-6
v_gene: TRBV5-1

CDR3aa: CASGLVVGRDFSGNTIYF
j_gene: TRBJ1-3
v_gene: TRBV12-5

CDR3aa: CASSQGGWGRGEHQPQHF
j_gene: TRBJ1-5
v_gene: TRBV4-2

CDR3aa: CASTAKEKNEQFF
j_gene: TRBJ2-1
v_gene: TRBV6-6

CDR3aa: CATSREGGNTEAFF
j_gene: TRBJ1-1
v_gene: TRBV15

CDR3aa: CASSLLAGYTYNEQFF
j_gene: TRBJ2-1
v_gene: TRBV7-3

CDR3aa: CASSLTDRDYNEQFF
j_gene: TRBJ2-1
v_gene: TRBV5-1

CDR3aa: CASANRGPTNEKLFF
j_gene: TRBJ1-4
v_gene: TRBV2

CDR3aa: CASSFRTGPAYEQYF
j_gene: TRBJ2-7
v_gene: TRBV5-4

CDR3aa: CASSFTWTGGYTF
j_gene: TRBJ1-2
v_gene: TRBV6-1

CDR3aa: CASSGQGGNYEQYF
j_gene: TRBJ2-7
v_gene: TRBV5-1

CDR3aa: CASSQSSRSSTSEQFF
j_gene: TRBJ2-1
v_gene: TRBV4-2

CDR3aa: CASSLSGWTQYF
j_gene: TRBJ2-5
v_gene: TRBV14

CDR3aa: CASSPGQNMNTEAFF
j_gene: TRBJ1-1
v_gene: TRBV5-1

CDR3aa: CASTPMVGTSGGHQETQYF
j_gene: TRBJ2-5
v_gene: TRBV28

CDR3aa: CASSLASKRGGQETQYF
j_gene: TRBJ2-5
v_gene: TRBV5-4

CDR3aa: CATSRELRGSDYGYTF
j_gene: TRBJ1-2
v_gene: TRBV15

CDR3aa: CASITSGRNTGELFF
j_gene: TRBJ2-2
v_gene: TRBV28

CDR3aa: CAISDIQGSTEAFF
j_gene: TRBJ1-1
v_gene: TRBV10-3

CDR3aa: CASSLAWGQVGQETQYF
j_gene: TRBJ2-5
v_gene: TRBV7-2

CDR3aa: CASSLDRAGANTIYF
j_gene: TRBJ1-3
v_gene: TRBV11-2

CDR3aa: CASSLALKANTGELFF
j_gene: TRBJ2-2
v_gene: TRBV5-1

CDR3aa: CASSLSWRGNTEAFF
j_gene: TRBJ1-1
v_gene: TRBV5-6

CDR3aa: CAWKGAWVEAFF
j_gene: TRBJ1-1
v_gene: TRBV30

CDR3aa: CASSQVGTGSGEQFF
j_gene: TRBJ2-1
v_gene: TRBV4-1

CDR3aa: CASSVDFVRETQYF
j_gene: TRBJ2-5
v_gene: TRBV11-2

CDR3aa: CASSLGLGGGPRLYYGYTF
j_gene: TRBJ1-2
v_gene: TRBV28

CDR3aa: CASSDRPTIYF
j_gene: TRBJ1-3
v_gene: TRBV6-5

CDR3aa: CASSSGQPTNEKLFF
j_gene: TRBJ1-4
v_gene: TRBV5-1

CDR3aa: CASSPSGGAGANVLTF
j_gene: TRBJ2-6
v_gene: TRBV7-2

CDR3aa: CASTRRTVNTEAFF
j_gene: TRBJ1-1
v_gene: TRBV19

CDR3aa: CASSPAIFEGIDEAFF
j_gene: TRBJ1-1
v_gene: TRBV7-8

CDR3aa: CASSLFLRGLPRDGELFF
j_gene: TRBJ2-2
v_gene: TRBV28

CDR3aa: CSVGERINQPQHF
j_gene: TRBJ1-5
v_gene: TRBV29-1

CDR3aa: CASSLTRVGYEQYF
j_gene: TRBJ2-7
v_gene: TRBV7-6

CDR3aa: CASSLGGKGYGYTF
j_gene: TRBJ1-2
v_gene: TRBV28

CDR3aa: CASGVRGHEQYF
j_gene: TRBJ2-7
v_gene: TRBV11-2

CDR3aa: CASSVSLAGGETQYF
j_gene: TRBJ2-5
v_gene: TRBV9

CDR3aa: CSAPRGDTQYF
j_gene: TRBJ2-3
v_gene: TRBV20-1

CDR3aa: CASSHRTGRSGNTIYF
j_gene: TRBJ1-3
v_gene: TRBV11-1

CDR3aa: CASSPGTQLIYEQYF
j_gene: TRBJ2-7
v_gene: TRBV18

CDR3aa: CASSESPPKQTYEQYF
j_gene: TRBJ2-7
v_gene: TRBV25-1

CDR3aa: CAWSVRRDSYEQYF
j_gene: TRBJ2-7
v_gene: TRBV30

CDR3aa: CASSLLGQTNQPQHF
j_gene: TRBJ1-5
v_gene: TRBV28

CDR3aa: CASSVAPQNRQETQYF
j_gene: TRBJ2-5
v_gene: TRBV9

CDR3aa: CASSLGLAGGSTDTQYF
j_gene: TRBJ2-3
v_gene: TRBV7-3

CDR3aa: CASSTGTNYNEQFF
j_gene: TRBJ2-1
v_gene: TRBV9

CDR3aa: CASQGFRGLDEQFF
j_gene: TRBJ2-1
v_gene: TRBV19

CDR3aa: CASSQGQKGAEAFF
j_gene: TRBJ1-1
v_gene: TRBV7-3

CDR3aa: CASSLSGGGNQPQHF
j_gene: TRBJ1-5
v_gene: TRBV7-9

CDR3aa: CASRHQGLEDTQYF
j_gene: TRBJ2-3
v_gene: TRBV7-2

CDR3aa: CASSFRDREIYGYTF
j_gene: TRBJ1-2
v_gene: TRBV18

CDR3aa: CASSQKTSLPSGNNEQFF
j_gene: TRBJ2-1
v_gene: TRBV4-1

CDR3aa: CASSIRLAGGGSTDTQYF
j_gene: TRBJ2-3
v_gene: TRBV19

CDR3aa: CASSYSGREGDTQYF
j_gene: TRBJ2-3
v_gene: TRBV6-5